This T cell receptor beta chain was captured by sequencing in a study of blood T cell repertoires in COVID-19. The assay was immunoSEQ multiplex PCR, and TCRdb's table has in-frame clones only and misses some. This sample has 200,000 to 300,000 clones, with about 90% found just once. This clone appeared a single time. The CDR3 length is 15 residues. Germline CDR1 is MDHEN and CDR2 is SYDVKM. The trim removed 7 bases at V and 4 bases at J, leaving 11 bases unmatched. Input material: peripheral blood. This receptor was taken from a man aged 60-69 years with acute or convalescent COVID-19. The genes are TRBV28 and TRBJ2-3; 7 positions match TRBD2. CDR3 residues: CASTSIGLVSDTQYF. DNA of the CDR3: TGTGCCAGCACCTCGATCGGACTAGTCTCAGATACGCAGTATTTT. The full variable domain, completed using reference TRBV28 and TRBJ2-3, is DVKVTQSSRYLVKRTGEKVFLECVQDMDHENMFWYRQDPGLGLRLIYFSYDVKMKEKGDIPEGYSVSREKKERFSLILESASTNQTSMYLCASTSIGLVSDTQYFGPGTRLTVL.